These T cell receptor beta chains were read from a single sample in a study of blood T cell repertoires in COVID-19. Produced via immunoSEQ multiplex PCR; TCRdb's table is partial and in-frame only. The top ten hold approximately 18% of the sample, which has approximately 150,000 clones, around 83% seen once. The sequenced sample was peripheral blood. These receptors all stem from a woman aged 65 to 85 who had recovered from COVID-19. CDR3s include the opening cysteine and the closing phenylalanine or tryptophan. A D gene is named only where the DNA matches it firmly.

TRBD2 | TRBV4-1 | CASSRSPTSGDEQFF
TRBD2 | TRBV5-4 | CASSSSGLAPDEQYF
NA | TRBV7-8 | CASSKTRNTEAFF
TRBD1 | TRBV9 | CASSAHQGGTEAFF
NA | TRBV6-5 | CASRRRHAGVVGYTF
NA | TRBV5-1 | CASSLSGAGNSPLHF
NA | TRBV5-1 | CASSTGLYNYGYTF
NA | TRBV28 | CATGLEANEKLFF
TRBD2 | TRBV5-1 | CASSSGGWTSGYNEQFF
TRBD2 | TRBV5-4 | CASGEGGLAGGGAKNIQYF